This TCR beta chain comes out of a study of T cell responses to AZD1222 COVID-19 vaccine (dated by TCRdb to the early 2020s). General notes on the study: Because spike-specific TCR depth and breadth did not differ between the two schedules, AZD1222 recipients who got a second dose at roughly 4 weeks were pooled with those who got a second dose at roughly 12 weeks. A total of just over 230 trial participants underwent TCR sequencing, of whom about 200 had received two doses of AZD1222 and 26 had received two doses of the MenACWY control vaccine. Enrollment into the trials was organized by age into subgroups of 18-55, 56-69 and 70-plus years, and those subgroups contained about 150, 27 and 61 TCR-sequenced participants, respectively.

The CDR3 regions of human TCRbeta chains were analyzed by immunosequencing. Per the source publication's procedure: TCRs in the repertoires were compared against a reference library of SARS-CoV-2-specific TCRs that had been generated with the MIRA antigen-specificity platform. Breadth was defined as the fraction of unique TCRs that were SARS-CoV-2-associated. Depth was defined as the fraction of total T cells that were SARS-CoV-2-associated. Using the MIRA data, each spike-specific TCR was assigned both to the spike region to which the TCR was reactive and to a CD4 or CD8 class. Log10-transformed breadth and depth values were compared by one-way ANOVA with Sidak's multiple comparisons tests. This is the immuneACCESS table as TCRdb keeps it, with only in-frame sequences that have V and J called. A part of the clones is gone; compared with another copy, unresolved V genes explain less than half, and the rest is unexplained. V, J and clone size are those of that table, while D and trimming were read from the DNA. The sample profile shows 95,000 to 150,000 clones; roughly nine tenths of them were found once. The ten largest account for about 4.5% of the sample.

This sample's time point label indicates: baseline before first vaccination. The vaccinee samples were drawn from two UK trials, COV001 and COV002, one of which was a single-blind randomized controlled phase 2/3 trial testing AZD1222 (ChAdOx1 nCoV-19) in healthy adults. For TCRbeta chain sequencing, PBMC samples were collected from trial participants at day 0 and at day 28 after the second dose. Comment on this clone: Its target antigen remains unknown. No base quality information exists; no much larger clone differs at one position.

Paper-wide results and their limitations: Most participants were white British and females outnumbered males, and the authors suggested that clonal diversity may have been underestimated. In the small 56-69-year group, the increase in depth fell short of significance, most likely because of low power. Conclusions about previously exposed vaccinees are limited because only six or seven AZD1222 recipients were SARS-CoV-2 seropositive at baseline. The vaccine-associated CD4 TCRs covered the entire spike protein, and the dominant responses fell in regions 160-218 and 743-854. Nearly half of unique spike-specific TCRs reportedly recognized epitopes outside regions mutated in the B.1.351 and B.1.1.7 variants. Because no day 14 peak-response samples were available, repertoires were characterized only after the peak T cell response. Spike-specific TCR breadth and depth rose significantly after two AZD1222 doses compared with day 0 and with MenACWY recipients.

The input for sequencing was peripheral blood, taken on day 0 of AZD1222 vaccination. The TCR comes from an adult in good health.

The bases read TGTGCCAGCTCACCCCGGGAGGGCATAGGAGATACGCAGTATTTT. The translation is CASSPREGIGDTQYF. The sequence joins TRBV18 to TRBJ2-3, and 8 junction bases match TRBD2. The CDR3 sequence holds 15 residues, the cysteine and phenylalanine included. The entry retains the CDR3 DNA only, 45 bases that are in frame from base 1. The germline V gene yields KGHSH for CDR1 and LQKENI for CDR2. V is pruned by 3 bases and J by 5 bases, leaving 7 bases of the junction without a gene match.